Below are 15 T cell receptor beta chains sequenced from a single sample in a study of identical twins' blood T cells. TCRdb called the 5' RACE reads again in MiXCR, with one record for every CDR3 protein. This sample has 350,000 to 400,000 distinct CDR3 sequences, with more than 25% found just once. Sequenced: PBMCs. The receptor set was obtained from a woman aged 18-49 years in good health.

Many counts were recorded for this clonotype. V gene TRBV13 combines with J gene TRBJ2-1; TRBD1 matches at 7 bases. After removal of 0 bases from V and 4 bases from J, the junction contained 6 bases not matched to a gene. This CDR3 contains 16 residues. Germline-derived CDR1 and CDR2 are PRHDT and FYEKMQ (reference sequence). The CDR3 DNA reads as TGTGCCAGCAGCTTAGGCGTAGCAGGGGGTTACAATGAGCAGTTCTTC. It codes for CASSLGVAGGYNEQFF.

The chain carries TRBV11-2 and TRBJ2-2; D is possibly TRBD2 (5 bases). Looked up from germline, CDR1 is SGHAT and CDR2 is FQNNGV. Trimming pared 7 bases from V and 5 bases from J, leaving 14 bases between. The CDR3 length is 14 residues. CDR3 DNA: TGTGCCAGCACCCTCCGGGGTAAAACCGGGGAGCTGTTTTTT. It specifies CASTLRGKTGELFF.

V is TRBV9 and J is TRBJ2-7; perhaps TRBD2 as D (5 bases). The V and J ends lost 4 bases and 3 bases respectively, with 14 bases between them. From germline, CDR1 is SGDLS and CDR2 YYNGEE. CDR3 length: 14 amino acids. CDR3 in amino acids: CASSPQTTNYEQYF. CDR3 in DNA: TGTGCCAGCAGCCCACAGACTACTAACTACGAGCAGTACTTC.

As regards this clonotype: A much larger clonotype is one base distant, so this may be a read error. This chain joins TRBV5-1 and TRBJ2-7; no firm D call. Per germline, CDR1 SGHRS and CDR2 YFSETQ. Trimming stripped 2 bases from V and 5 bases from J, with 5 bases between. The CDR3 covers 11 residues. The CDR3 DNA reads TGCGCCAGCAGCTTTGATGACGAGCAGTACTTC. Protein: CASSFDDEQYF.

The rearrangement links TRBV19 to TRBJ2-2; a weak D match, TRBD1 (5 bases). Looked up from germline, CDR1 is LNHDA and CDR2 is SQIVND (reference sequence). Trimming removed 7 bases at V and 3 bases at J, with 12 bases between. The length of the CDR3 is 14 residues. DNA for the CDR3: TGTGCCAGTATCCCCACAGGCTACACCGGGGAGCTGTTTTTT. Protein product: CASIPTGYTGELFF.

J is TRBJ1-2 and V is TRBV2, with 9 bases fitting TRBD1. The CDR3 runs to 13 residues. Germline lookup yields CDR1 SNHLY and CDR2 FYNNEI. The ends lost 7 bases at V and 8 bases at J; junction bases unmatched: 8. CDR3 sequence reads: CASNTGGARGYTF. CDR3 DNA sequence: TGTGCCAGCAACACAGGGGGCGCGAGGGGCTACACCTTC.

The chain has TRBV9 and TRBJ2-2; D uncertain. V lost 0 bases to trimming and J lost 0 bases, with 6 bases between them. Germline CDR1 is SGDLS and CDR2 is YYNGEE. The CDR3 has 15 residues. This CDR3 is CASSVGHANTGELFF. The CDR3 DNA is TGTGCCAGCAGCGTAGGACATGCGAACACCGGGGAGCTGTTTTTT.

The genes are TRBV29-1 and TRBJ1-2; D is possibly TRBD1 (5 bases). This CDR3 is built from 16 residues. The ends were cut back, 6 bases at V and 4 bases at J, with 24 bases in the middle. CDR1 is SQVTM, CDR2 ANQGSEA, per germline. DNA of the CDR3: TGCAGCGTGGCCCCAGGGTGGGGGATGGAGGGCTATGGCTACACCTTC. The encoded protein is CSVAPGWGMEGYGYTF.

This clonotype was seen a handful of times. This chain links TRBV5-6 with TRBJ2-2, with D unresolved. The CDR3 covers 15 residues. V shed 2 bases and J shed 0 bases, with 8 bases lying between them. Germline CDR1 is SGHDT and CDR2 is YYEEEE. For the CDR3, the DNA is TGTGCCAGCAGCTTTTACACATCGAACACCGGGGAGCTGTTTTTT. Translating it yields CASSFYTSNTGELFF. The variable domain in full, completed from reference TRBV5-6 and TRBJ2-2, reads DAGVTQSPTHLIKTRGQQVTLRCSPKSGHDTVSWYQQALGQGPQFIFQYYEEEERQRGNFPDRFSGHQFPNYSSELNVNALLLGDSALYLCASSFYTSNTGELFFGEGSRLTVL.

A word on this clonotype: Sequence at one end of the junction differs from germline and may be a read error. The chain couples TRBV6-2 or TRBV6-3 to TRBJ2-5; 8 bases align to TRBD1. Germline V gene sequence: CDR1 MNHEY, CDR2 SVGEGT. This CDR3 is 17 amino acids long. The DNA of the CDR3 is TGTGCCAGCAGTTACGGGACAGGACGCGCCTACCGGGAGACTCAGTACTTC. Translation gives CASSYGTGRAYRETQYF.

This clonotype has a single count. The rearrangement joins TRBV5-1 to TRBJ1-1, with 7 bases aligning to TRBD1. V shed 0 bases and J 0 bases; nucleotides not matched to a gene: 11. The CDR3 sequence is 18 residues long. Germline V gives CDR1 SGHRS, CDR2 YFSETQ. CDR3 protein: CASSLGGTDHPMNTEAFF. CDR3 bases: TGCGCCAGCAGCTTGGGGGGGACAGACCACCCTATGAACACTGAAGCTTTCTTT. Full variable domain (outside the CDR3, taken from reference TRBV5-1 and TRBJ1-1): KAGVTQTPRYLIKTRGQQVTLSCSPISGHRSVSWYQQTPGQGLQFLFEYFSETQRNKGNFPGRFSGRQFSNSRSEMNVSTLELGDSALYLCASSLGGTDHPMNTEAFFGQGTRLTVV.

The V and J genes are TRBV4-3 and TRBJ2-2; TRBD2 aligns across 8 bases. Trimming cost V 1 base and J 4 bases; bases outside gene matches: 11. This CDR3 is built from 18 residues. The germline CDR1 and CDR2 sequences are LGHNA and YSLEER. The CDR3 is CASSQVVYREGPTGELFF. The CDR3, as DNA: TGCGCCAGCAGCCAAGTCGTCTATCGGGAGGGCCCCACCGGGGAGCTGTTTTTT.

This clonotype was seen ten or more times. This chain connects TRBV28 to TRBJ1-2; 7 nucleotides align to TRBD1. The CDR3 is made up of 15 amino acids. Trimming took 6 bases from V and 6 from J; bases not matched to a gene: 13. The V gene's germline CDR1 is MDHEN and CDR2 SYDVKM. CDR3: CASSSTSTGRNGYTF. CDR3 nucleotides: TGTGCCAGCAGCTCCACTTCGACAGGGAGAAATGGCTACACCTTC.

The V call is TRBV7-9, the J call TRBJ1-1; D call uncertain. The germline gives CDR1 SEHNR, CDR2 FQNEAQ (reference sequence). There are 13 residues in the CDR3. Trimming took 1 base from V and 8 from J, leaving 11 bases between them. The CDR3 loop is CASSLDLADEAFF. The CDR3, as DNA: TGTGCCAGCAGCTTAGATCTGGCGGACGAAGCTTTCTTT.

The chain is built from TRBV18 and TRBJ2-7; TRBD2 might be the D (6 bases). Germline CDR1 and CDR2: KGHSH and LQKENI. This CDR3 is 12 amino acids long. V was trimmed by 5 bases and J by 7 bases, leaving 12 bases between them. The CDR3 region is CASSSDSGEQYF. The CDR3 region has the DNA TGTGCCAGCTCAAGCGATAGCGGAGAGCAGTACTTC.